This note documents a single T cell receptor (beta chain) sequence. In the authors' methods: Cell counts per sample came from amplifying reference gene primers. Assay: immunoSEQ multiplex PCR; the TCRdb copy retains only in-frame clones and omits some. That table supplies the V and J calls and clone size; D and trimming were determined from the DNA. The sample carries hundreds of thousands of clones, 70% to 90% recorded once. The sample is drawn from a study of blood T cell repertoires in COVID-19. Across the whole study: Collection of acute and convalescent COVID-19 samples took place in the United States, Italy and Spain. Sources were T cells, B-cell-depleted T cells, or PBMCs; the material itself was cDNA or gDNA.

The ends lost 1 base at V and 3 bases at J; junction bases unmatched: 14. The CDR3 contains 19 residues. Per the germline V gene, CDR1 is SGHRS and CDR2 is YFSETQ. The sample consisted of peripheral blood. The TCR was taken from a woman in her 30s with acute or convalescent COVID-19. The chain links TRBV5-1 to TRBJ2-1, with TRBD2 identical over 9 bases. The CDR3 protein is CASSLPSTGTSRSYNEQFF. Written as DNA, the CDR3 is TGCGCCAGCAGCTTGCCTTCCACCGGGACTAGCAGGAGCTACAATGAGCAGTTCTTC.